This T cell receptor (beta chain) was captured by sequencing in a study of cytomegalovirus exposure and HLA in healthy donors. This clone was counted only a few times. Use of 60 Vbeta and 13 Jbeta primers characterized the PCR. The table came from immunoSEQ multiplex PCR; TCRdb's copy has only in-frame clones and leaves some out. The table records approximately 110,000 clones, 70% of them present only once. The CDR3 sequence is 16 residues long. Germline assignment: CDR1 MGHRA and CDR2 YSYEKL. The V and J ends lost 1 base and 1 base, in that order; junction bases with no gene match: 2. The chain is built from TRBV4-1 and TRBJ1-3; the match to TRBD1 covers 9 bases. The TCR comes from a man aged 35 to 55 in good health and CMV-seropositive. The sequencing sample was made of PBMCs. DNA of the CDR3: TGCGCCAGCAGCCAAGGACAGGGGGGATCTGGAAACACCATATATTTT. It specifies CASSQGQGGSGNTIYF.